This TCR beta chain was profiled in a study of blood T cell repertoires in COVID-19. About the study: The origin of the acute and convalescent COVID-19 samples was the United States, Italy and Spain. Sample material is recorded as cDNA or gDNA derived from T cells, B-cell-depleted T cells, or PBMCs.

In the original analysis: Reference gene primers were amplified, and this amplification served to estimate nucleated cell counts. The protocol was immunoSEQ multiplex PCR, while the TCRdb copy is restricted to in-frame clones and leaves out a portion. V and J calls and clone size are as listed in that table; D and trimming were resolved from the DNA. Here the sample spans about 27,000 clones, about 90% being singletons. Trimming removed 6 bases from V and 5 bases from J, with 11 bases in between. This CDR3 spans 11 amino acids. Germline lookup yields CDR1 DFQATT and CDR2 SNEGSKA (reference sequence).

The sequenced material came from peripheral blood. The receptor was isolated from a human donor in a cohort sampled during active COVID-19. This sequence joins TRBV20-1 and TRBJ2-7; TRBD1 is a possible D gene (6 bases). This CDR3 is CSAPKGDEQYF. CDR3 coding DNA: TGCAGTGCGCCAAAGGGGGACGAGCAGTACTTC.